This passage covers 10 T cell receptor beta chains from one sample sequenced in a study of T cells in Graves' hyperthyroidism and ophthalmopathy. There were TCR beta CDR3 regions amplified from RNA transcripts. The HTBI primer set was used in a first-round RT-PCR of the TCR CDR3. TCRdb independently ran MiXCR on the multiplex PCR reads; one entry per CDR3 protein. The sample records about 210,000 distinct CDR3 sequences, roughly 17% being singletons. What was sequenced was blood. The source is a man aged 45-60 years with Graves' hyperthyroidism.

This clonotype has at least ten counts. The rearrangement links TRBV3-1 to TRBJ1-5, with D uncertain. The length of the CDR3 is 12 residues. Per the germline V gene, CDR1 is LGHDT and CDR2 is YNNKEL (reference sequence). With 4 bases removed from V and 15 bases from J, the gap between germline ends came to 16 bases. The DNA of the CDR3 is TGTGCCAGCAGCCTGGACCAACGCCAACTGCATTTT. This translates into CASSLDQRQLHF.

This clonotype was detected ten times or more. The chain uses TRBV28 and TRBJ2-6; TRBD2 might be the D (6 bases). Germline assignment: CDR1 MDHEN and CDR2 SYDVKM. V was shortened by 3 bases and J by 2 bases, with 8 bases between the two germline ends. This CDR3 spans 15 amino acids. This CDR3 is CASSLWGAGANVLTF. The DNA for the CDR3 is TGTGCCAGCAGTTTGTGGGGGGCTGGGGCCAACGTCCTGACTTTC.

This clonotype showed up many times. The chain combines TRBV2 with TRBJ1-1, with no clear D. The V and J ends lost 6 bases and 7 bases respectively, with 15 bases between them. Germline V lookup: CDR1 SNHLY, CDR2 FYNNEI. This CDR3 has 13 amino acids. CDR3 in DNA: TGTGCCAGCAGCGCTAATCCGACACGTGAAGCTTTCTTT. It yields the protein CASSANPTREAFF.

This clonotype was detected a few times. The chain has TRBV3-2 and TRBJ1-2; the DNA was not used to check the table's D call, TRBD1. TRBV3-2 has pseudogene status. CDR3 length: 16 residues. CDR3 coding DNA: TGTGCCAGCAGCCCCCCGGGTGCAGGCGTGGGTTATGGCTACACCTTC. Translated: CASSPPGAGVGYGYTF.

This clonotype was observed at least ten times. J is TRBJ1-6 and V is TRBV27; tentatively, D is TRBD1 (5 bases). This CDR3 contains 13 residues. V was pared by 8 bases and J by 7 bases, with 12 bases between. Germline CDR1 reads MNHEY; CDR2 reads SMNVEV (reference sequence). Here the CDR3 reads CASRDLTNSPLHF. CDR3 sequence (DNA): TGTGCCAGCCGGGACCTAACAAATTCACCCCTCCACTTT.

V is TRBV4-1 and J is TRBJ1-2, with 9 bases matching TRBD1. Trimming took 0 bases from V and 7 from J; bases not matched to a gene: 6. The length of the CDR3 is 15 residues. CDR1 MGHRA and CDR2 YSYEKL come from the germline V gene. CDR3 DNA: TGCGCCAGCAGCCAAGATCAGGGGACAGGGACTGGCTACACCTTC. This translates into CASSQDQGTGTGYTF.

In this sample, this clonotype turned up many times. The rearrangement uses TRBV28 and TRBJ2-3; a possible D gene is TRBD2 (5 bases). The V and J ends lost 3 bases and 3 bases respectively, with 7 bases between them. The CDR3 loop spans 13 amino acids. From germline, CDR1 is MDHEN and CDR2 SYDVKM. CDR3 sequence (DNA): TGTGCCAGCAGTTTCAGGACTACAGATACGCAGTATTTT. Its protein is CASSFRTTDTQYF.

Note on this clonotype: This sequence may be a read error, since a much larger clone differs from it by one base. The chain has TRBV11-1 and TRBJ2-7; D is tentatively TRBD1 or TRBD2 (5 bases each). Per germline, CDR1 SGHAT and CDR2 FQDESV (reference sequence). The CDR3 is 15 residues long. V was cut by 2 bases and J by 2 bases, with 13 bases left in between. CDR3 sequence (DNA): TGTGCCAGCAGCTTAAAACAGGATAGCGCCTACGAGCAGTACTTC. Encoded protein: CASSLKQDSAYEQYF.

This clonotype was detected ten times or more. The CDR3 spells CASRPHLDSYEQYF. The CDR3, as DNA: TGTGCCAGCAGGCCCCACCTAGACTCCTACGAGCAGTACTTC. V usage is TRBV28 and J usage is TRBJ2-7, with D hard to call. With 6 bases removed from V and 0 bases from J, the gap between germline ends came to 12 bases. From germline, CDR1 is MDHEN and CDR2 SYDVKM. The CDR3 extends over 14 amino acids.

The V gene is TRBV28, the J gene TRBJ2-5, with TRBD2 as a possible D gene (5 bases). CDR1 and CDR2 (germline): MDHEN, SYDVKM. The V end was cut by 6 bases, the J end by 2 bases, with 16 bases between. This CDR3 is built from 15 residues. CDR3 residues: CASSHEGGVQETQYF. The CDR3 DNA reads as TGTGCCAGCAGCCATGAGGGTGGAGTACAAGAGACCCAGTACTTC.